This T cell receptor (beta chain) was retrieved from a study of metastatic and nonmetastatic thyroid tumors. General study points: Relative to benign nodules, malignant thyroid tumors were reportedly characterized by significantly elevated TCR beta diversity in blood and tumor.

This clone was seen repeatedly, ten times or more. Its specificity is unknown. Source study methods: Differences in CDR3 between clinicopathological groups were drawn on to build a classifier intended to discriminate distant-metastatic papillary thyroid cancer patients. MiXCR re-clonotyped the PCR reads for TCRdb. TCRdb's processing, not the authors', yielded these V and J calls. Here the sample spans under 55,000 clones, 17% being singletons. Nobody among the patients had been given any treatment before thyroid surgery. Specimen: blood. The receptor's source is a female donor with papillary thyroid cancer or a benign thyroid nodule (not recorded which). Some clones in this sample may be carry-over from other donors' samples.

This CDR3 is CASSPLHSYEQYF. In nucleotides, the CDR3 is TGCGCCAGCAGCCCCCTCCACAGCTACGAGCAGTACTTC. The chain recombines TRBV5-1 with TRBJ2-7; D gene uncertain. The CDR3 is made up of 13 amino acids. Looked up from germline, CDR1 is SGHRS and CDR2 is YFSETQ. V lost 4 bases, J lost 3 bases, and 11 bases lay in between. Full variable domain (rest looked up from reference TRBV5-1 and TRBJ2-7): KAGVTQTPRYLIKTRGQQVTLSCSPISGHRSVSWYQQTPGQGLQFLFEYFSETQRNKGNFPGRFSGRQFSNSRSEMNVSTLELGDSALYLCASSPLHSYEQYFGPGTRLTVT.